What follows are 27 T cell receptor beta chains derived from one specimen sequenced in a study of blood T cell repertoires in COVID-19. Profiled with immunoSEQ multiplex PCR; TCRdb holds only in-frame clones, not every one. Here the sample spans 150,000 to 170,000 clones, approximately 85% being singletons. The specimen sequenced was peripheral blood. These receptors were taken from a man aged 55 to 70 with COVID-19, enrolled during active disease.

The chain combines TRBV6-2 or TRBV6-3 with TRBJ1-1; TRBD1 might be the D (5 bases). The length of the CDR3 is 14 residues. Germline V gene data show CDR1 as MNHEY and CDR2 as SVGEGT. V lost 4 bases to trimming and J lost 0 bases, with 9 bases between them. Here the CDR3 reads CASSSRELNTEAFF. DNA of the CDR3: TGTGCCAGCAGTTCCAGGGAATTGAACACTGAAGCTTTCTTT.

The gene calls are TRBV4-2 and TRBJ2-1, with 8 bases matching TRBD1. The CDR3 is 16 amino acids. Unmatched junction bases numbered 15, after V lost 1 base and J lost 13 bases. Germline loops: CDR1 LGHNA, CDR2 YNFKEQ. The CDR3 DNA reads as TGTGCCAGCAGCCAAGGATTTCTAGGACAGGGTGGCGGACAGTTCTTC. Its translation is CASSQGFLGQGGGQFF.

J is TRBJ2-1 and V is TRBV20-1, with D tentatively TRBD2 (6 bases). Germline V CDR1 and CDR2: DFQATT, SNEGSKA (reference sequence). CDR3 length: 13 amino acids. V lost 3 bases and J lost 3, with 9 bases in between. CDR3 nucleotides: TGCAGTGCTAGTGCCGGGGGCTACAATGAGCAGTTCTTC. This sequence encodes CSASAGGYNEQFF.

The V and J genes are TRBV2 and TRBJ2-5, with 10 bases identical to TRBD2. Trimming at V came to 6 bases and at J to 6 bases, leaving 7 bases not matched to a gene. This CDR3 comprises 14 residues. Germline CDR1 is SNHLY and CDR2 is FYNNEI. CDR3 amino acids: CASSHASGGKTQYF. Here the CDR3 DNA reads TGTGCCAGCAGCCATGCTAGCGGGGGTAAGACCCAGTACTTC.

CDR3 nucleotide sequence: TGTGCCAGCACCGTAGCGGGAGTTCTCGCCGGGGAGCTGTTTTTT. Translated, it gives CASTVAGVLAGELFF. The chain employs TRBV6-6 and TRBJ2-2; TRBD2 aligns across 9 bases. Germline CDR1 is MNHNY and CDR2 is SVGAGI (reference sequence). The V segment lost 7 bases and the J segment 6 bases; nucleotides outside the gene matches: 9. The CDR3 extends over 15 amino acids.

The chain links TRBV2 to TRBJ1-2; 10 bases line up with TRBD1. The J segment lost 5 bases and the V segment lost 6 bases, leaving 6 bases of the junction unmatched. This CDR3 spans 14 amino acids. Germline assignment: CDR1 SNHLY and CDR2 FYNNEI. The CDR3 protein is CASRRQGAVYGYTF. In DNA, the CDR3 is TGTGCCAGCAGGAGACAGGGGGCAGTATATGGCTACACCTTC.

J is TRBJ2-7 and V is TRBV5-4; weak D call: TRBD2 (7 bases). V gave up 6 bases and J gave up 6 bases, with 19 bases separating them. This CDR3 has 14 amino acids. Germline-derived CDR1 and CDR2 are SGHNT and YYREEE (reference sequence). CDR3 nucleotides: TGTGCCAGCACCCGAGGGGGGGAGGGTTTCGAGCAGTACTTC. This translates into CASTRGGEGFEQYF.

This chain connects TRBV19 to TRBJ1-2; 8 positions agree with TRBD1. The length of the CDR3 is 14 residues. The junction had 5 bases not matched to a gene; V was cut back by 3 bases and J by 5 bases. Germline V gene lookup returns CDR1 LNHDA and CDR2 SQIVND (reference sequence). CDR3 amino acids: CASSIAGGAYGYTF. CDR3 coding DNA: TGTGCCAGTAGTATCGCAGGGGGCGCGTATGGCTACACCTTC.

The chain couples TRBV2 to TRBJ1-2, with 7 bases fitting TRBD1. Losses at the gene ends were 1 base for V and 4 bases for J; bases not matched to a gene: 12. CDR1 and CDR2 from the germline V gene are SNHLY and FYNNEI. CDR3 length: 17 amino acids. The CDR3 coding sequence is TGTGCCAGCAGTGAAGGCTCAAGGAGGGGGCGCGGCTATGGCTACACCTTC. Its protein product is CASSEGSRRGRGYGYTF.

The CDR3 sequence: CASSHPTPRTGSYEQYF. Here the CDR3 DNA reads TGCGCCAGCAGCCACCCTACCCCCAGGACTGGATCCTACGAGCAGTACTTC. The chain carries TRBV4-3 and TRBJ2-7; TRBD2 is a possible D gene (5 bases). With 3 bases removed from V and 1 base from J, the gap between germline ends came to 19 bases. CDR1 and CDR2 from the germline V gene are LGHNA and YSLEER. This CDR3 contains 17 residues.

This rearrangement joins TRBV6-6 to TRBJ1-3, with D possibly being TRBD1 (6 bases). The CDR3 is made up of 13 amino acids. Trimming took off 6 bases at V and 7 bases at J, with 13 bases between the two ends. Germline V CDR1 and CDR2: MNHNY, SVGAGI (reference sequence). The CDR3 DNA is TGTGCCAGCAGCCCCGGACAGCACAACACCATATATTTT. This gives the protein CASSPGQHNTIYF.

The rearrangement uses TRBV29-1 and TRBJ2-7, with 7 bases lining up with TRBD1. V lost 7 bases to trimming and J lost 3 bases; unmatched junction nucleotides: 12. This CDR3 has 14 residues. CDR1 is SQVTM and CDR2 is ANQGSEA in the germline V gene. This CDR3 reads CSALGRRGNYEQYF. The CDR3 nucleotides are TGCAGCGCTCTAGGTCGCAGGGGGAACTACGAGCAGTACTTC.

The V gene is TRBV3-1 (or the pseudogene TRBV3-2), the J gene TRBJ2-3, with 8 bases matching TRBD2. Germline CDR1 LGHDT, CDR2 YNNKEL (reference sequence). The CDR3 loop spans 15 amino acids. After removal of 4 bases from V and 4 bases from J, the junction contained 7 bases not matched to a gene. The CDR3 is CASSRSGGRSDTQYF. CDR3 in DNA: TGTGCCAGCAGCCGAAGCGGGGGAAGATCAGATACGCAGTATTTT.

V usage is TRBV19 and J usage is TRBJ2-5, with 11 bases fitting TRBD2. This CDR3 is 15 amino acids long. Germline V gene sequence: CDR1 LNHDA, CDR2 SQIVND (reference sequence). V trimming: 5 bases; J trimming: 5 bases; junction bases outside the gene matches: 7. CDR3 in DNA: TGTGCCAGTAGTGGACTAGCGGGTTCGGGGGAGACCCAGTACTTC. This gives the protein CASSGLAGSGETQYF.

The rearrangement links TRBV7-2 to TRBJ2-7, with a weak D call TRBD1 (6 bases). The CDR3 sequence is 15 residues long. The germline gives CDR1 SGHTA, CDR2 FQGNSA. V was pared by 5 bases and J by 2 bases, with 16 bases between. This CDR3 is CASSPRSGHTYEQYF. The CDR3 coding sequence is TGTGCCAGCAGCCCCCGTTCGGGACATACCTACGAGCAGTACTTC.

DNA of the CDR3: TGCGCCAGCAGCGATCGACAGGGGACTTTTGAGCAGTTCTTC. It specifies CASSDRQGTFEQFF. The chain is built from TRBV5-1 and TRBJ2-1, with 8 bases aligning to TRBD1. CDR1 SGHRS and CDR2 YFSETQ come from the germline V gene. The CDR3 is 14 amino acids. V was pared by 4 bases and J by 9 bases, with 9 bases of the junction left unmatched.

This chain links TRBV6-6 with TRBJ1-2; D is uncertain. The CDR3 is made up of 15 amino acids. Trimming removed 0 bases at V and 4 bases at J, with 12 bases between. CDR1 MNHNY and CDR2 SVGAGI come from the germline V gene (reference sequence). CDR3 loop: CASSYSTEYFYGYTF. Written as DNA, the CDR3 is TGTGCCAGCAGTTACTCGACGGAGTACTTCTATGGCTACACCTTC.

This clone was recorded many times. The chain joins TRBV5-5 to TRBJ1-3, with 9 bases lining up with TRBD1. This CDR3 has 15 residues. Germline-derived CDR1 and CDR2 are SGHKS and YYEKEE (reference sequence). Germline trimming cut 4 bases from V and 1 base from J; bases unmatched to any gene: 3. CDR3 in amino acids: CASSAGTGSGNTIYF. CDR3 coding DNA: TGTGCCAGCAGCGCCGGGACAGGGTCTGGAAACACCATATATTTT.

The genes are TRBV7-2 and TRBJ1-6; D might be TRBD1 (6 bases). The CDR3 has 14 amino acids. Trimming left V 4 bases short and J 13 bases short, with 17 bases between. CDR1 is SGHTA, CDR2 FQGNSA, per germline. The CDR3 DNA follows: TGTGCCAGCAGCTCCTCGGGACAAGTTGGTCCCCTCCACTTT. Amino acids: CASSSSGQVGPLHF.

The chain uses TRBV7-2 and TRBJ2-1, with D perhaps TRBD2 (5 bases). The CDR3 totals 14 residues. V gave up 3 bases and J gave up 6 bases, with 12 bases separating them. Germline lookup yields CDR1 SGHTA and CDR2 FQGNSA. The CDR3 loop reads CASSFNGLSNEQFF. DNA for the CDR3: TGTGCCAGCAGCTTCAACGGACTCTCCAATGAGCAGTTCTTC.

The chain links TRBV2 to TRBJ2-2; the D gene is possibly TRBD2 (6 bases). Germline V lookup: CDR1 SNHLY, CDR2 FYNNEI. The V end was cut by 6 bases, the J end by 3 bases, with 17 bases between. The CDR3 totals 16 residues. The DNA of the CDR3 is TGTGCCAGCAGGATGGTCACTAGCCCTTACACCGGGGAGCTGTTTTTT. The encoded protein is CASRMVTSPYTGELFF. Full variable domain (rest looked up from reference TRBV2 and TRBJ2-2): EPEVTQTPSHQVTQMGQEVILRCVPISNHLYFYWYRQILGQKVEFLVSFYNNEISEKSEIFDDQFSVERPDGSNFTLKIRSTKLEDSAMYFCASRMVTSPYTGELFFGEGSRLTVL.

V gene TRBV18 combines with J gene TRBJ1-1; a possible D gene is TRBD1 (6 bases). The CDR3 consists of 15 residues. V was shortened by 9 bases and J by 1 base, with 18 bases between the two germline ends. Germline V gene lookup returns CDR1 KGHSH and CDR2 LQKENI. This CDR3 is CASSGGLSSNTEAFF. The CDR3 DNA reads as TGTGCCAGTTCCGGGGGGCTTTCCTCGAACACTGAAGCTTTCTTT.

This chain links TRBV3-1 (or the pseudogene TRBV3-2) with TRBJ2-1, with TRBD2 as a possible D gene (6 bases). Trimming shortened V by 3 bases and J by 9 bases, and 18 bases separated the two germline ends. Germline assignment: CDR1 LGHDT and CDR2 YNNKEL (reference sequence). The CDR3 has 15 residues. The CDR3, as DNA: TGTGCCAGCAGCCAGGCGGGGCTAGCAACTGGTGAGCAGTTCTTC. This encodes CASSQAGLATGEQFF.

This chain connects TRBV7-3 to TRBJ1-1, with 7 bases that match TRBD1. CDR3 size: 15 residues. After removal of 5 bases from V and 2 bases from J, the junction contained 8 bases not matched to a gene. Germline V CDR1 and CDR2: SGHTA, FQGTGA. The CDR3 region is CASSTWDRGNTEAFF. The CDR3 DNA reads as TGTGCCAGCAGCACCTGGGACAGAGGAAACACTGAAGCTTTCTTT.

V and J are TRBV19 and TRBJ2-1; 8 bases fit TRBD1. CDR3 length: 14 residues. V lost 8 bases and J lost 6; bases outside the gene matches: 9. Germline assignment: CDR1 LNHDA and CDR2 SQIVND (reference sequence). This chain's CDR3 is CASADRGRSNEQFF. In nucleotides, the CDR3 is TGTGCCAGTGCTGACAGGGGCCGGAGCAATGAGCAGTTCTTC.

This clone was counted once. The chain couples TRBV29-1 to TRBJ1-1; the D is unclear. Trimming shortened V by 1 base and J by 1 base, and 7 bases separated the two germline ends. Germline CDR1 is SQVTM and CDR2 is ANQGSEA. This CDR3 comprises 13 residues. CDR3 loop: CSVEALGNTEAFF. CDR3 DNA sequence: TGCAGCGTTGAAGCCCTCGGGAACACTGAAGCTTTCTTT.

This rearrangement joins TRBV21-1 to TRBJ2-7; TRBD1, the table's D call, was not compared with the DNA. TRBV21-1 is flagged as a pseudogene. The CDR3 spans 16 residues. The CDR3 loop is CASSKSRQGSPYEQYF. The CDR3 DNA is TGTGCCAGCAGCAAATCGAGACAGGGGTCACCCTACGAGCAGTACTTC.